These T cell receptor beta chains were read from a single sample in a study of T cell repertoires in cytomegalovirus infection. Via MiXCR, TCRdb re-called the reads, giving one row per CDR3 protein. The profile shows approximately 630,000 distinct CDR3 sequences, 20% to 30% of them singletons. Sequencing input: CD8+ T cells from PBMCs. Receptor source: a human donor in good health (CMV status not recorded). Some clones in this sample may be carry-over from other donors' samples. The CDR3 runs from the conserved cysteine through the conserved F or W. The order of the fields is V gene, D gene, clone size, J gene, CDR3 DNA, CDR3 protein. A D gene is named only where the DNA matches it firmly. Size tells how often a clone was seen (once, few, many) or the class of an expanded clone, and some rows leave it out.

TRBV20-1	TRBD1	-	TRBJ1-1	TGCAGTGCTCCCGATCCGGAGGGGGCAGTGAACACTGAAGCTTTCTTT	CSAPDPEGAVNTEAFF
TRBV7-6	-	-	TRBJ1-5	TGTGCCAGCAGCTTAGGAACCGGGATGGGGCAGCCCCAGCATTTT	CASSLGTGMGQPQHF
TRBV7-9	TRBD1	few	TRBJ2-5	TGTGCCAGCAGCCCGACAGGGGGCAAAGAAGAGACCCAGTACTTC	CASSPTGGKEETQYF
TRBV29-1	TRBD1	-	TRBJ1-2	TGCAGCGTCCGGGACAGGGACTATGGCTACAGCTTC	CSVRDRDYGYSF
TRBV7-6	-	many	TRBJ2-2	TGTGCCAGCAGCGGCGGCGACGGGCCGAACACCGGGGAGCTGTTTTTT	CASSGGDGPNTGELFF
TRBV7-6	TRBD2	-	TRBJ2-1	TGTGCCAGCAGCTTAGCGGGGCATCCTAGCGGTTCGTACAATGAGCAGTTCTTC	CASSLAGHPSGSYNEQFF
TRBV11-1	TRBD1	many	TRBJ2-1	TGTGCCAGCAGCTTAGACCGACAGGGGGATGAGCAGTTCTTC	CASSLDRQGDEQFF
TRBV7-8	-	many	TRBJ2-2	TGTGCCAGCAGCTTCCAGGGGGGCGGGACCGGGGAGCTGTTTTTT	CASSFQGGGTGELFF
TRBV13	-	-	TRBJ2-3	TGTGCCAGCACCCCGGGACACGTCACAGATACGCAGTATTTT	CASTPGHVTDTQYF
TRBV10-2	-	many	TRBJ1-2	TGCGCCAGCCTAAAGGCGGGGACCGGAGACTACCGCAACTATGGCTACACCTTC	CASLKAGTGDYRNYGYTF
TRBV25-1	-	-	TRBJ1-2	TGTGCCAGCAGATCAGTGAAGGGCTACACCTTC	CASRSVKGYTF
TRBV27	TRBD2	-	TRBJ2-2	TGTGCCAGCAGTTTATCGGCTAGCGGGATTGTCGCCGGGGAGCTGTTTTTT	CASSLSASGIVAGELFF
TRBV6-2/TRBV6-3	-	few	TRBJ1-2	TGTGCCAGCTCATACTCCAGACCGAACTATGGCTACACCTTC	CASSYSRPNYGYTF
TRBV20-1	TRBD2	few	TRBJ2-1	TGCAGTGCTAGAGATCCATTAGCGGGGGGGCTGTACAATGAGCAGTTCTTC	CSARDPLAGGLYNEQFF
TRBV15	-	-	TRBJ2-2	TGTGCCATTCCGGGGAGTTCTTTCGGGGAGCTGTTTTTT	CAIPGSSFGELFF
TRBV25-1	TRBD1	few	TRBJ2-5	TGTGCCAGTTCCATGGGACAGCAGTACCAAGAGACCCAGTACTTC	CASSMGQQYQETQYF
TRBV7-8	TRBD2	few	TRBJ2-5	TGTGCCAGCAGGGGCACTAGCGGTCGAGAGACCCAGTACTTC	CASRGTSGRETQYF
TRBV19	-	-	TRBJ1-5	TGTGCCAGTAGTATAGATCCTCATGTTGCCTCGGACAGTATCAATCAGCCCCAGCATTTT	CASSIDPHVASDSINQPQHF
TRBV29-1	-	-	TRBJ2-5	TGCAGCGTTGAATTGCGGGAACAGACCCAGTACTTC	CSVELREQTQYF
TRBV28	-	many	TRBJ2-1	TGTGCCACCAAGGGCCACTTCTTATACAACAATGAGCAGTTCTTC	CATKGHFLYNNEQFF
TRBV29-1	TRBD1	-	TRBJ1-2	TGCAGCGTTGCCTTTCGGGGGACAGGGGTATCAACTAACTATGGCTACACCTTC	CSVAFRGTGVSTNYGYTF
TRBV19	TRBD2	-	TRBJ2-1	TGTGCCAGTAGGGAACTAGCGGGGGCCCTCGGTGAGCAGTTCTTC	CASRELAGALGEQFF
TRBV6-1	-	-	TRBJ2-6	TGTGCCAGCAGGAACCGGTCTGGGGCCAACGTCCTGACTTTC	CASRNRSGANVLTF
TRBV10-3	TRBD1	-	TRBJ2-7	TGTGCCATCACACTAGGGACAGGGGTCTACGAGCAGTACTTC	CAITLGTGVYEQYF
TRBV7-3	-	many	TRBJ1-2	TGTGCCAGCAGCTCCGGGCCCAACTATGGCTACACCTTC	CASSSGPNYGYTF
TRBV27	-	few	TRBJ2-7	TGTGCCAGCATCTCAGGTTCCTACGAGCAGTACTTC	CASISGSYEQYF
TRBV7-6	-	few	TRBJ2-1	TGTGCCAGCAGCTTAGGGAGGTACGCTGAGCAGTTCTTC	CASSLGRYAEQFF
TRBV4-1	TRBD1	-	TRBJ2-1	TGTGCCAGCAGCCATACAGGGGCCTACAATGAGCAGTTCTTC	CASSHTGAYNEQFF
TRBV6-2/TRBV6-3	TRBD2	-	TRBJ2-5	TGTGCCAGCAGTTACGGAGCTAGGGGAGGGGAGACCCAGTACTTC	CASSYGARGGETQYF